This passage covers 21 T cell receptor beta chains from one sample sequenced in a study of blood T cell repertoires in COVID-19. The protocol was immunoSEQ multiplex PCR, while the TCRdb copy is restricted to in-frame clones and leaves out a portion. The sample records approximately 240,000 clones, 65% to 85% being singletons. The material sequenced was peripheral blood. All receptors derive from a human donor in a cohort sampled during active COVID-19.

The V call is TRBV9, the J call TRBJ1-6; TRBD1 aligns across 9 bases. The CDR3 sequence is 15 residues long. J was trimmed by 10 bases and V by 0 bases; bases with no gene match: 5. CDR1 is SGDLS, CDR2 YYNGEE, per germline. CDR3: CASSVGDRDGSPLHF. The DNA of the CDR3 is TGTGCCAGCAGCGTAGGGGACAGGGACGGGTCACCCCTCCACTTT.

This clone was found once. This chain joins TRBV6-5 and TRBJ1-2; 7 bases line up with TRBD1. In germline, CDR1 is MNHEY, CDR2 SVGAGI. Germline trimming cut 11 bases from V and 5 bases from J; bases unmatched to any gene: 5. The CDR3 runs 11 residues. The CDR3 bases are TGTGCCCTCGACAGGGTATATGGCTACACCTTC. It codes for CALDRVYGYTF.

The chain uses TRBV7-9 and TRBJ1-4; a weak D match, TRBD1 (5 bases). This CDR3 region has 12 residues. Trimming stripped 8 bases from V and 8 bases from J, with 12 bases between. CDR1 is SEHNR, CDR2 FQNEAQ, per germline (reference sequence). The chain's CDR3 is CASGGVKEKLFF. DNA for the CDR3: TGTGCCAGCGGAGGGGTTAAGGAAAAACTGTTTTTT.

The CDR3 loop is CASSGQSYEQYF. The CDR3 DNA reads as TGTGCCAGCTCGGGACAGTCGTACGAGCAGTACTTC. This chain joins TRBV2 and TRBJ2-7; 7 bases align to TRBD1. Germline loops: CDR1 SNHLY, CDR2 FYNNEI. Trimming took 8 bases from V and 4 from J; bases not matched to a gene: 5. The CDR3 length is 12 residues.

CDR3 region: CASLWGHRNTNSGANVLTF. CDR3 in DNA: TGTGCCAGCTTGTGGGGACACAGGAATACAAACTCTGGGGCCAACGTCCTGACTTTC. The chain couples TRBV2 to TRBJ2-6; D possibly corresponds to TRBD1 (6 bases). The CDR3 runs 19 residues. Germline CDR1 reads SNHLY; CDR2 reads FYNNEI. Trimming shortened V by 8 bases and J by 0 bases, and 23 bases separated the two germline ends.

This chain's CDR3 is CASRGLAGQETQYF. The CDR3 nucleotides are TGTGCCAGCAGGGGACTAGCGGGACAAGAGACCCAGTACTTC. This chain links TRBV2 with TRBJ2-5; 13 bases agree with TRBD2. The CDR3 loop spans 14 amino acids. V trimming: 6 bases; J trimming: 2 bases; junction bases outside the gene matches: 0. Germline V lookup: CDR1 SNHLY, CDR2 FYNNEI.

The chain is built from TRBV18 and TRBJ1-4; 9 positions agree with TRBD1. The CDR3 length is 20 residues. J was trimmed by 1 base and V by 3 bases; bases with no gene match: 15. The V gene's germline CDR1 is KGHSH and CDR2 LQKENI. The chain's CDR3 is CASSPFLPGQGIGTNEKLFF. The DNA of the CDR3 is TGTGCCAGCTCACCGTTTTTACCGGGACAGGGAATAGGAACTAATGAAAAACTGTTTTTT.

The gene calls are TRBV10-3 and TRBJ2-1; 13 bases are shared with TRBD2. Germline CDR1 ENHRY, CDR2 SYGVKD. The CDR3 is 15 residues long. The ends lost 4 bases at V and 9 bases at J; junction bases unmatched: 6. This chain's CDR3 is CAISGGTSGKGEQFF. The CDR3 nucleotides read TGTGCCATCAGTGGGGGGACTAGCGGGAAAGGTGAGCAGTTCTTC.

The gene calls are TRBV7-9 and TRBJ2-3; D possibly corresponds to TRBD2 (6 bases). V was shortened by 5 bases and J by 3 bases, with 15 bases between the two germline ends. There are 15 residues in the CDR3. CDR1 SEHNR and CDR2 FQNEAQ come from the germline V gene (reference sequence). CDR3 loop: CASSQRESRTDTQYF. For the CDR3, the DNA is TGTGCCAGCAGCCAACGGGAGAGTAGGACAGATACGCAGTATTTT.

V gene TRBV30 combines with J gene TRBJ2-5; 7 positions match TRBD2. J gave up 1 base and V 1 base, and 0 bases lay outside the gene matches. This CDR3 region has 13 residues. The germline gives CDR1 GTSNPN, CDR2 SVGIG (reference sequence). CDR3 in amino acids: CAWSGLAQETQYF. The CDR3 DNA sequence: TGTGCCTGGAGTGGACTAGCCCAAGAGACCCAGTACTTC.

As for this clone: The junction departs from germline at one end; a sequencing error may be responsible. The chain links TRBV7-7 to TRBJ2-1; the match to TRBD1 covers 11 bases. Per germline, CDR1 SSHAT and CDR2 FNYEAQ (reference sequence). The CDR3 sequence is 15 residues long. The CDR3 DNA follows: TGTGCTAGCAGCTTAGACTGGACAGGGGGCCATGAGCAGTTCTTC. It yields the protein CASSLDWTGGHEQFF.

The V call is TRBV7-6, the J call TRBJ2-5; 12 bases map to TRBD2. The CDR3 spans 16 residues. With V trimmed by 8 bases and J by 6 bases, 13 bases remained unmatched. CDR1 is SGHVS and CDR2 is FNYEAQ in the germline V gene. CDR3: CASEEASGRVGKTQYF. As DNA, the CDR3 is TGTGCCAGCGAGGAGGCTAGCGGGAGGGTCGGGAAGACCCAGTACTTC.

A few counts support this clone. DNA for the CDR3: TGCGCCAGCTCGGTGGGCAGGGGGCCGAACACCGGGGAGCTGTTTTTT. Translating gives CASSVGRGPNTGELFF. The chain couples TRBV5-1 to TRBJ2-2; 8 bases match TRBD1. J lost 0 bases, V lost 7 bases, and 8 bases had no gene match. The CDR3 has 16 amino acids. Germline V gene lookup returns CDR1 SGHRS and CDR2 YFSETQ.

CDR3 bases: TGTGCCACCAGTGATTCCTATAAACGGGAGCTGTTTTTT. It yields the protein CATSDSYKRELFF. This rearrangement joins TRBV24-1 to TRBJ2-2; D remains unclear. Germline V gene lookup returns CDR1 KGHDR and CDR2 SFDVKD. V was clipped by 2 bases and J by 9 bases, with 9 bases between them. This CDR3 spans 13 amino acids.

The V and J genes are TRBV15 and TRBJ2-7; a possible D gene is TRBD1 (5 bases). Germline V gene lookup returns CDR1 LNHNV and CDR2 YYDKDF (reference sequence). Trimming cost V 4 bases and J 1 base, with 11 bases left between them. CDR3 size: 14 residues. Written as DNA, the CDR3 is TGTGCCACCAGCACCGGACCAGGGTCCTACGAGCAGTACTTC. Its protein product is CATSTGPGSYEQYF.

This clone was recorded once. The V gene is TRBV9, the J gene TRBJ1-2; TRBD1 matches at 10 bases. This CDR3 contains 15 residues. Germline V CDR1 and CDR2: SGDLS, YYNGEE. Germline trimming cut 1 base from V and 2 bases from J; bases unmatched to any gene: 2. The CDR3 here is CASSVRTGGNYGYTF. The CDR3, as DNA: TGTGCCAGCAGCGTAAGGACAGGGGGGAACTATGGCTACACCTTC.

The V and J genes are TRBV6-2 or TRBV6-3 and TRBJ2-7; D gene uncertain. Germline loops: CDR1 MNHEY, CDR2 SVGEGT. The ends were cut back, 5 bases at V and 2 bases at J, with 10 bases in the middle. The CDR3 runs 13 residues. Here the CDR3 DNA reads TGTGCCAGCAGTACCGACGGAGCCTACGAGCAGTACTTC. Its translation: CASSTDGAYEQYF.

In nucleotides, the CDR3 is TGTGCCAGCAGTCAACCGGGACAGATATTTGAAGCTTTCTTT. Translating gives CASSQPGQIFEAFF. The chain joins TRBV28 to TRBJ1-1; TRBD1 matches at 7 bases. Trimming removed 5 bases from V and 7 bases from J; junction bases left unmatched: 10. There are 14 residues in the CDR3. Germline CDR1 is MDHEN and CDR2 is SYDVKM.

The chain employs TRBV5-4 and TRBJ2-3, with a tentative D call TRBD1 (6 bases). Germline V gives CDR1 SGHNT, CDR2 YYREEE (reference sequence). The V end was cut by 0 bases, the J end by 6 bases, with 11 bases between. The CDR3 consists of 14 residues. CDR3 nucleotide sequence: TGTGCCAGCAGCTTGGACACAGGGAAGGATACGCAGTATTTT. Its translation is CASSLDTGKDTQYF. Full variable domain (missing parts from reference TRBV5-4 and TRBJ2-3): ETGVTQSPTHLIKTRGQQVTLRCSSQSGHNTVSWYQQALGQGPQFIFQYYREEENGRGNFPPRFSGLQFPNYSSELNVNALELDDSALYLCASSLDTGKDTQYFGPGTRLTVL.

Here the CDR3 reads CASSETGPNQPQHF. As DNA, the CDR3 is TGTGCCAGCAGCGAGACAGGGCCTAATCAGCCCCAGCATTTT. The J gene is TRBJ1-5, the V gene TRBV7-8; 7 positions agree with TRBD1. This CDR3 spans 14 amino acids. Germline CDR1 is SGHVS and CDR2 is FQNEAQ. With 5 bases clipped from V and 4 bases from J, the junction kept 5 bases outside the gene matches.

The CDR3 loop is CASSRGTSGEMTGELFF. The CDR3 DNA reads as TGTGCCAGCAGCCGCGGGACTAGCGGTGAAATGACCGGGGAGCTGTTTTTT. The J gene is TRBJ2-2, the V gene TRBV7-2; 11 nucleotides match TRBD2. CDR3 length: 17 residues. Germline V CDR1 and CDR2: SGHTA, FQGNSA. J lost 5 bases, V lost 5 bases, and 10 bases had no gene match.